This TCR beta chain emerged from a study of T cell clonotyping in hematopoietic cell transplantation. General observations from the study: Without cell sorting, CD4 versus CD8 contributions remain unresolved. After transplant, recipient diversity fell while pathologically expanded clonotypes grew through day 180. Graft donor and pretransplant recipient Inverse Simpson Index values predicted broader posttransplant TCR diversity.

Details on this clone: Its antigen remains unidentified.

Trimming shortened V by 5 bases and J by 4 bases, and 9 bases separated the two germline ends. The CDR3 length is 12 residues. Looked up from germline, CDR1 is GTSNPN and CDR2 is SVGIG (reference sequence). TCRdb keeps only in-frame clones here, not all; method: immunoSEQ multiplex PCR. Of about 16,000 clones listed, roughly nine tenths are singletons. The receptor's source is a man aged 50 to 60 in good health. Some clones in this sample may be carry-over from other donors' samples. The specimen sequenced was peripheral blood mononuclear cells. The chain employs TRBV30 and TRBJ1-3, with D uncertain. The CDR3 DNA follows: TGTGCCTGGGTATACAGAGGAAACACCATATATTTT. Translation: CAWVYRGNTIYF. The entire variable domain, with the rest obtained from reference TRBV30 and TRBJ1-3, is as follows: SQTIHQWPATLVQPVGSPLSLECTVEGTSNPNLYWYRQAAGRGLQLLFYSVGIGQISSEVPQNLSASRPQDRQFILSSKKLLLSDSGFYLCAWVYRGNTIYFGEGSWLTVV.